These 23 T cell receptor beta chains share one sample of origin, sequenced in a study of radiation and T cells in renal cell carcinoma. Indicated time point: blood 2 weeks post-SBRT. Treatment in this sample: 15 Gy SBRT to primary tumor, nephrectomy 4 weeks later. TCRdb's table, derived via immunoSEQ multiplex PCR, lists solely in-frame clones and lacks some. This table has some 60,000 clones, roughly four fifths appearing once. The source was blood, collected from a patient whose treatment included radiotherapy and nephrectomy. These receptors were obtained from a man aged 60 to 75 with renal cell carcinoma.

This clone showed up just a few times. The chain is built from TRBV6-1 and TRBJ1-1, with D unclear. The CDR3 extends over 15 amino acids. The germline V gene encodes CDR1 MNHNS and CDR2 SASEGT. The V end lost 3 bases, the J end lost 1 base, and 12 bases lay between the germline ends. CDR3 sequence: CASSDLFGRNTEAFF. The CDR3, as DNA: TGTGCCAGCAGTGACTTGTTCGGACGGAACACTGAAGCTTTCTTT.

This chain joins TRBV7-8 and TRBJ1-2; D is unresolved. This CDR3 region has 14 residues. The germline gives CDR1 SGHVS, CDR2 FQNEAQ. The V and J ends lost 1 base and 2 bases respectively, with 8 bases between them. The chain's CDR3 is CASSLDQLNYGYTF. The CDR3 nucleotides are TGTGCCAGCAGCTTAGACCAACTCAACTATGGCTACACCTTC. Full variable domain (outside the CDR3, taken from reference TRBV7-8 and TRBJ1-2): GAGVSQSPRYKVAKRGQDVALRCDPISGHVSLFWYQQALGQGPEFLTYFQNEAQLDKSGLPSDRFFAERPEGSVSTLKIQRTQQEDSAVYLCASSLDQLNYGYTFGSGTRLTVV.

The sample holds a few counts of this clone. DNA of the CDR3: TGTGCCAGCAGCGCCGGAAGTTCCCTTAACTATGGCTACACCTTC. It is translated as CASSAGSSLNYGYTF. The chain is built from TRBV9 and TRBJ1-2, with no clear D. Trimming pared 3 bases from V and 1 base from J, leaving 13 bases between. CDR1 is SGDLS, CDR2 YYNGEE, per germline. This CDR3 has 15 residues.

The chain combines TRBV30 with TRBJ1-1; D is unresolved. This CDR3 comprises 16 residues. V was shortened by 0 bases and J by 0 bases, with 14 bases between the two germline ends. Germline V lookup: CDR1 GTSNPN, CDR2 SVGIG (reference sequence). The chain's CDR3 is CAWSVRFGSLNTEAFF. CDR3 nucleotides: TGTGCCTGGAGTGTAAGGTTTGGCTCACTGAACACTGAAGCTTTCTTT.

In this sample, this clone turned up a few times. The chain employs TRBV27 and TRBJ2-3; D is unresolved. V dropped 4 bases and J dropped 2 bases, with 13 bases sitting between them. The CDR3 is 15 residues long. Looked up from germline, CDR1 is MNHEY and CDR2 is SMNVEV (reference sequence). The CDR3 coding sequence is TGTGCCAGCAGTTGGGCCCGACCTCTCACAGATACGCAGTATTTT. Translated: CASSWARPLTDTQYF.

Here the CDR3 DNA reads TGCGCCAGCAGCCCGTGGACAGGGGAGGGTTCACCCCTCCACTTT. Encoded protein: CASSPWTGEGSPLHF. The chain combines TRBV5-1 with TRBJ1-6; 9 bases line up with TRBD1. Germline CDR1 SGHRS, CDR2 YFSETQ. The V gene end was trimmed by 4 bases and the J gene end by 9 bases; junction bases not matched to a gene: 8. The CDR3 is 15 residues long.

The chain recombines TRBV2 with TRBJ2-3, with 14 bases fitting TRBD2. The CDR3 is 15 amino acids. In germline, CDR1 is SNHLY, CDR2 FYNNEI. The J segment lost 3 bases and the V segment lost 6 bases, leaving 2 bases of the junction unmatched. CDR3 nucleotides: TGTGCCAGCAGGACTAGCGGGGGGGCGACAGATACGCAGTATTTT. Translated, it gives CASRTSGGATDTQYF.

The chain employs TRBV9 and TRBJ2-1; no definite D call. Germline CDR1 reads SGDLS; CDR2 reads YYNGEE. The CDR3 contains 14 residues. With 3 bases removed from V and 5 bases from J, the gap between germline ends came to 12 bases. CDR3 amino acids: CASSGQMTHNEQFF. DNA for the CDR3: TGTGCCAGCAGCGGTCAAATGACCCACAATGAGCAGTTCTTC. Based on the CDR3 plus reference TRBV9 and TRBJ2-1, the full variable domain is DSGVTQTPKHLITATGQRVTLRCSPRSGDLSVYWYQQSLDQGLQFLIQYYNGEERAKGNILERFSAQQFPDLHSELNLSSLELGDSALYFCASSGQMTHNEQFFGPGTRLTVL.

This clone was counted between two and nine times. The J gene is TRBJ2-2, the V gene TRBV5-1; 11 bases are a match to TRBD2. The CDR3 contains 16 residues. J lost 6 bases, V lost 1 base, and 5 bases had no gene match. The germline gives CDR1 SGHRS, CDR2 YFSETQ. CDR3 in amino acids: CASSLLGTSGAGELFF. CDR3 sequence (DNA): TGCGCCAGCAGCTTGCTAGGGACTAGCGGAGCCGGGGAGCTGTTTTTT.

This rearrangement joins TRBV19 to TRBJ2-3; 11 bases map to TRBD2. The junction had 9 bases not matched to a gene; V was cut back by 0 bases and J by 1 base. Germline values: CDR1 LNHDA, CDR2 SQIVND (reference sequence). The CDR3 consists of 19 residues. DNA of the CDR3: TGTGCCAGTAGTATAGAGGCTAGCGGGGGGTTCACTCGCACAGATACGCAGTATTTT. Translated, it gives CASSIEASGGFTRTDTQYF.

This clone was seen only once. Here the CDR3 reads CASSQYRGRNEAFF. CDR3 coding DNA: TGTGCCAGCAGCCAATACAGGGGGCGCAATGAAGCTTTCTTT. This sequence joins TRBV14 and TRBJ1-1; 9 positions match TRBD1. Trimming removed 2 bases from V and 7 bases from J; junction bases left unmatched: 5. The CDR3 has 14 residues. CDR1 and CDR2 (germline): SGHDN, FVKESK. Supplemented by reference TRBV14 and TRBJ1-1, the full variable domain reads EAGVTQFPSHSVIEKGQTVTLRCDPISGHDNLYWYRRVMGKEIKFLLHFVKESKQDESGMPNNRFLAERTGGTYSTLKVQPAELEDSGVYFCASSQYRGRNEAFFGQGTRLTVV.

The chain has TRBV10-3 and TRBJ1-4, with 7 positions matching TRBD1. The J segment lost 8 bases and the V segment lost 5 bases, leaving 8 bases of the junction unmatched. In germline, CDR1 is ENHRY, CDR2 SYGVKD. There are 14 residues in the CDR3. As DNA, the CDR3 is TGTGCCATCAGTCCCGGGCGGGACAGCGAAAAACTGTTTTTT. Translation gives CAISPGRDSEKLFF.

CDR3 amino acids: CSAREGEQFF. The DNA for the CDR3 is TGCAGTGCTAGGGAGGGGGAGCAGTTCTTC. This chain links TRBV20-1 with TRBJ2-1, with a tentative D call TRBD2 (6 bases). V shed 3 bases and J shed 10 bases, with 7 bases lying between them. This CDR3 region has 10 residues. CDR1 DFQATT and CDR2 SNEGSKA come from the germline V gene (reference sequence).

This chain uses TRBV7-9 with TRBJ2-3; D call uncertain. The CDR3 contains 12 residues. V was clipped by 5 bases and J by 4 bases, with 7 bases between them. Germline V gene lookup returns CDR1 SEHNR and CDR2 FQNEAQ (reference sequence). CDR3 region: CASSRVADTQYF. DNA for the CDR3: TGTGCCAGCAGCCGAGTGGCAGATACGCAGTATTTT.

V gene TRBV5-5 combines with J gene TRBJ2-7, with D possibly TRBD1 on 6 matching bases. V lost 4 bases to trimming and J lost 0 bases, with 14 bases between them. The V gene's germline CDR1 is SGHKS and CDR2 YYEKEE (reference sequence). This CDR3 has 15 amino acids. CDR3 amino acids: CASSNGTRVSYEQYF. In nucleotides, the CDR3 is TGTGCCAGCAGCAACGGGACAAGGGTCTCCTACGAGCAGTACTTC.

The chain combines TRBV9 with TRBJ2-3; D is ambiguous. CDR1 and CDR2 from the germline V gene are SGDLS and YYNGEE. Trimming cost V 6 bases and J 0 bases, with 20 bases left between them. CDR3 length equals 17 residues. CDR3 sequence (DNA): TGTGCCAGCACTGACGGGCAAGGCGCCGCTAGCACAGATACGCAGTATTTT. Amino acid sequence: CASTDGQGAASTDTQYF.

The chain couples TRBV5-5 to TRBJ1-2, with D unclear. The V and J ends lost 0 bases and 2 bases respectively, with 14 bases between them. The CDR3 has 16 amino acids. Germline CDR1 reads SGHKS; CDR2 reads YYEKEE (reference sequence). The CDR3 coding sequence is TGTGCCAGCAGCTTGGCGGCGGGTAGTTTAAACTATGGCTACACCTTC. It encodes CASSLAAGSLNYGYTF.

This sequence joins TRBV7-2 and TRBJ1-1; D is undetermined. The CDR3 is made up of 16 amino acids. Trimming removed 5 bases from V and 5 bases from J, with 21 bases in between. The germline V gene has CDR1 SGHTA and CDR2 FQGNSA. CDR3 nucleotides: TGTGCCAGCAGCCCCCGCGGGTCTGAGGGTCGGACTGAAGCTTTCTTT. Its translation is CASSPRGSEGRTEAFF.

The chain recombines TRBV6-4 with TRBJ2-2, with D possibly being TRBD2 (5 bases). The germline V and J ends were trimmed by 2 bases and 2 bases, with 12 bases remaining between them. This CDR3 spans 16 amino acids. Germline V gives CDR1 MRHNA, CDR2 SNTAGT. The DNA for the CDR3 is TGTGCCAGCAGTGACGAGGGCACAAGAAACACCGGGGAGCTGTTTTTT. Its protein product is CASSDEGTRNTGELFF.

This clone was counted a few times. This chain links TRBV5-6 with TRBJ1-6; no firm D call. This CDR3 spans 12 amino acids. Deletions cut 4 bases from V and 14 bases from J, with 13 bases between. The germline CDR1 and CDR2 sequences are SGHDT and YYEEEE. The CDR3 DNA is TGTGCCAGCAGCCCCGGGCCCTCGTCCCTCCACTTT. Translation: CASSPGPSSLHF.

The chain carries TRBV9 and TRBJ2-5; D might be TRBD2 (6 bases). This CDR3 has 15 residues. The V gene's germline CDR1 is SGDLS and CDR2 YYNGEE. With 4 bases removed from V and 2 bases from J, the gap between germline ends came to 15 bases. The CDR3 spells CASSPAGRIQETQYF. For the CDR3, the DNA is TGTGCCAGCAGCCCCGCGGGACGGATACAAGAGACCCAGTACTTC.

The rearrangement links TRBV6-1 to TRBJ2-5; no firm D call. From germline, CDR1 is MNHNS and CDR2 SASEGT. The CDR3 is 14 amino acids. V was pared by 1 base and J by 1 base, with 7 bases between. The CDR3 protein is CASSEGPFQETQYF. CDR3 DNA: TGTGCCAGCAGTGAAGGACCCTTCCAAGAGACCCAGTACTTC.

This clone was recorded a few times. This chain connects TRBV7-9 to TRBJ1-4; the D is unclear. Trimming stripped 1 base from V and 13 bases from J, with 13 bases between. The V gene's germline CDR1 is SEHNR and CDR2 FQNEAQ (reference sequence). The length of the CDR3 is 13 residues. The CDR3 sequence: CASSLEVDGRLFF. DNA for the CDR3: TGTGCCAGCAGCTTAGAAGTTGACGGGAGACTGTTTTTT.